The text below deals with one T cell receptor beta chain. The target antigen is unknown. It was version v3.0 of the immunoSEQ assay that was run at survey level. Libraries were prepared by immunoSEQ multiplex PCR; TCRdb keeps only in-frame clonotypes and omits some of them. This table holds tens of thousands of clones, 76% found once. Germline CDR1 is SGHRS and CDR2 is YFSETQ. This CDR3 is 16 amino acids long. The V segment lost 3 bases and the J segment 4 bases; nucleotides outside the gene matches: 4. These data are taken from a study of long-term antiretroviral therapy in people with HIV. Findings and limits, study-wide: HIV repertoire CDR3 lengths ranged less widely than those of controls.

Every single participant having HIV got treatment inside the United States. There were about 1-10 million cryopreserved PBMC in the samples before DNA extraction. The chain links TRBV5-1 to TRBJ2-2; 12 bases line up with TRBD2. The TCR originated in a woman in her thirties or forties with HIV. The sample in question was unsorted PBMCs, obtained 1.1 years before starting antiretroviral therapy. CDR3 amino acids: CASSWASGRVTGELFF. CDR3 nucleotide sequence: TGCGCCAGCAGCTGGGCTAGCGGGAGGGTCACCGGGGAGCTGTTTTTT.